This paragraph reports one TCR beta chain. This record belongs to a study of blood T cell repertoires in COVID-19. Profiling relied on immunoSEQ multiplex PCR, and the TCRdb table lists in-frame clones only, not all of them. Altogether some 120,000 clones are present, around 87% being singletons, with the ten largest covering more than 2%. Trimming removed 9 bases from V and 3 bases from J, with 21 bases in between. Per the germline V gene, CDR1 is LNHDA and CDR2 is SQIVND (reference sequence). The CDR3 is 15 amino acids. The chain is built from TRBV19 and TRBJ2-7; possibly TRBD1 for D (6 bases). The receptor's source is a woman in her 50s with acute or convalescent COVID-19. The specimen sequenced was peripheral blood. The CDR3 sequence: CASRVGDTYHYEQYF. In DNA form, the CDR3 reads TGTGCCAGCCGGGTCGGGGACACTTATCACTACGAGCAGTACTTC.